This record concerns one TCR beta chain sequence. This sample is drawn from a study of long-term antiretroviral therapy in people with HIV. Clinicians in the United States treated all participants with HIV. The CDR3 contains 15 residues. Germline loops: CDR1 SEHNR, CDR2 FQNEAQ (reference sequence). The V end lost 4 bases, the J end lost 3 bases, and 16 bases lay between the germline ends. The run of the v3.0 immunoSEQ assay was at survey level. Each sample had sequencing targeting about 40,000-50,000 T-cell genomes. The assay was immunoSEQ multiplex PCR, and TCRdb's table has in-frame clones only and misses some. Found here are more than 25,000 clones, 95% to 98% of them singletons; the top ten hold approximately 1.9%.

The material sequenced was unsorted PBMCs, taken 7.6 years after starting antiretroviral therapy. The chain carries TRBV7-9 and TRBJ2-7; D is possibly TRBD1 (5 bases). The sequence was obtained from a man aged 25-40 years with HIV. CDR3: CASSWGPNGFYEQYF. The CDR3 DNA sequence: TGTGCCAGCAGCTGGGGCCCAAACGGGTTCTACGAGCAGTACTTC.